The TCR beta chain described here comes from a study of blood T cell repertoires in COVID-19. Overall study: Acute and convalescent COVID-19 specimens originated in the United States, Italy and Spain. PBMCs, B-cell-depleted T cells, or T cells were the source of the cDNA or gDNA that made up the material.

The CDR3 length is 17 residues. With 1 base clipped from V and 6 bases from J, the junction kept 7 bases outside the gene matches. Germline-derived CDR1 and CDR2 are LGHNT and FRNRAP. Original data processing: Quantification of nucleated cells was approximated via reference gene primer amplification. The table came from immunoSEQ multiplex PCR; TCRdb's copy has only in-frame clones and leaves some out. For V, J and clone size, that table is used; D and trimming come from the DNA. The sample has 44,000 or so clones, 83% seen once. The genes are TRBV12-5 and TRBJ2-1; TRBD2 aligns across 12 bases. Sequences were obtained from peripheral blood. The sequence was collected from a man aged 80 or over in a cohort sampled during active COVID-19. The CDR3 DNA is TGTGCTAGTGGTTTGGGAGCTAGCGGGAGGGCCCCCAATGAGCAGTTCTTC. Residues: CASGLGASGRAPNEQFF.